Below, 25 T cell receptor beta chains from the same sample are listed, as sequenced in a study of blood T cells in healthy people across ages. Sample-barcoded 5' priming and a J-beta primer mix drove a second PCR of about 6 to 12 cycles. TCRdb reanalysed the 5' RACE reads using MiXCR and keeps one entry per CDR3 protein. The sample has almost 1 million distinct CDR3 sequences; about 51% are singletons. What was sequenced was blood. The receptors stem from a woman in her sixties or seventies in good health.

This clonotype was picked up a small number of times. The CDR3 is CSVGPSETQYF. The DNA for the CDR3 is TGCAGCGTTGGGCCGAGCGAGACCCAGTACTTC. The rearrangement links TRBV29-1 to TRBJ2-5; D gene ambiguous. Trimming stripped 4 bases from V and 5 bases from J, with 8 bases between. The CDR3 covers 11 residues. The V gene's germline CDR1 is SQVTM and CDR2 ANQGSEA. The complete variable domain, with remaining parts taken from reference TRBV29-1 and TRBJ2-5, reads SAVISQKPSRDICQRGTSLTIQCQVDSQVTMMFWYRQQPGQSLTLIATANQGSEATYESGFVIDKFPISRPNLTFSTLTVSNMSPEDSSIYLCSVGPSETQYFGPGTRLLVL.

The CDR3 DNA reads TGTGCCAGCAGCTTTCCGGGAGAGGACATTCAGTACTTC. It encodes CASSFPGEDIQYF. This chain uses TRBV11-2 with TRBJ2-4; weak D call: TRBD2 (6 bases). V lost 3 bases and J lost 8, with 11 bases in between. CDR3 length equals 13 residues. Germline V gene data show CDR1 as SGHAT and CDR2 as FQNNGV.

J is TRBJ2-4 and V is TRBV29-1; TRBD2 agrees at 8 bases. TRBJ2-5 matches the DNA end more closely, so the J call is doubtful. This CDR3 is 15 amino acids long. Germline CDR1 is SQVTM and CDR2 is ANQGSEA. CDR3 residues: CSVEDWAGGGETQYF. As DNA, the CDR3 is TGCAGCGTTGAAGATTGGGCGGGAGGAGGGGAGACCCAGTACTTC.

The chain employs TRBV15 and TRBJ2-7; possibly TRBD2 for D (5 bases). The CDR3 totals 14 residues. Per the germline V gene, CDR1 is LNHNV and CDR2 is YYDKDF (reference sequence). Trimming removed 1 base at V and 4 bases at J, with 11 bases between. The chain's CDR3 is CATSRAGSTYEQYF. In DNA form, the CDR3 reads TGTGCCACCAGCAGAGCGGGATCTACTTACGAGCAGTACTTC.

This clonotype was counted once. The chain links TRBV7-2 to TRBJ1-2; possible D gene TRBD1, 5 bases. Germline V gene sequence: CDR1 SGHTA, CDR2 FQGNSA. The CDR3 has 15 amino acids. Trimming shortened V by 5 bases and J by 0 bases, and 13 bases separated the two germline ends. The CDR3 nucleotides are TGTGCCAGCAGCGTAAAGGGGTTAGCTAACTATGGCTACACCTTC. It encodes CASSVKGLANYGYTF.

The chain is built from TRBV9 and TRBJ2-5; D may be TRBD2 (5 bases). The germline V and J ends were trimmed by 0 bases and 4 bases, with 13 bases remaining between them. Germline loops: CDR1 SGDLS, CDR2 YYNGEE. The CDR3 runs 15 residues. The CDR3 loop is CASSVVTGAGETQYF. The DNA of the CDR3 is TGTGCCAGCAGCGTAGTCACGGGTGCGGGAGAGACCCAGTACTTC.

V gene TRBV29-1 combines with J gene TRBJ1-1; 7 bases agree with TRBD1. Germline assignment: CDR1 SQVTM and CDR2 ANQGSEA. The V and J ends lost 3 bases and 1 base, in that order; junction bases with no gene match: 2. The CDR3 length is 13 residues. The CDR3 here is CSVEEGANTEAFF. The CDR3, as DNA: TGCAGCGTTGAGGAGGGGGCGAACACTGAAGCTTTCTTT.

This clonotype was detected a few times. The rearrangement uses TRBV7-2 and TRBJ2-2; no definite D call. Germline CDR1 SGHTA, CDR2 FQGNSA. Trimming removed 7 bases from V and 5 bases from J, with 8 bases in between. The CDR3 consists of 12 residues. CDR3 DNA sequence: TGTGCCAGCAACCATCTGACCGGGGAGCTGTTTTTT. Translated: CASNHLTGELFF.

This clonotype has just a few counts. J is TRBJ2-7 and V is TRBV3-1, with a possible D match to TRBD2 (5 bases). V lost 0 bases to trimming and J lost 6 bases, with 15 bases between them. The CDR3 has 15 residues. Germline V gene lookup returns CDR1 LGHDT and CDR2 YNNKEL (reference sequence). CDR3 sequence reads: CASSQEGVGASEQYF. Written as DNA, the CDR3 is TGTGCCAGCAGCCAAGAGGGAGTGGGAGCTTCCGAGCAGTACTTC.

This clonotype was seen only a few times. CDR3 coding DNA: TGTGCCAGCAGCCCACCCAGGGAAACCCCCTATGGCTACACCTTC. This encodes CASSPPRETPYGYTF. The chain uses TRBV7-9 and TRBJ1-2, with D possibly being TRBD1 (5 bases). This CDR3 is built from 15 residues. The germline CDR1 and CDR2 sequences are SEHNR and FQNEAQ (reference sequence). Trimming took off 5 bases at V and 4 bases at J, with 17 bases between the two ends. The complete variable domain, with remaining parts taken from reference TRBV7-9 and TRBJ1-2, reads DTGVSQNPRHKITKRGQNVTFRCDPISEHNRLYWYRQTLGQGPEFLTYFQNEAQLEKSRLLSDRFSAERPKGSFSTLEIQRTEQGDSAMYLCASSPPRETPYGYTFGSGTRLTVV.

This clonotype was counted between two and nine times. The chain has TRBV10-3 and TRBJ2-1, with 12 bases fitting TRBD2. The CDR3 totals 14 residues. With V trimmed by 6 bases and J by 8 bases, 5 bases remained unmatched. CDR1 ENHRY and CDR2 SYGVKD come from the germline V gene. CDR3 amino acids: CAIRTSGSLDEQFF. CDR3 DNA: TGTGCCATCAGGACTAGCGGGAGTCTTGATGAGCAGTTCTTC.

CDR3 DNA sequence: TGTGCCAGCAGCCCACAGGGTCGGGAAGATACGCAGTATTTT. Translated: CASSPQGREDTQYF. The V gene is TRBV7-8, the J gene TRBJ2-3; tentatively, D is TRBD1 (6 bases). Trimming cost V 5 bases and J 5 bases, with 14 bases left between them. This CDR3 has 14 residues. Germline V gene data show CDR1 as SGHVS and CDR2 as FQNEAQ.

The genes are TRBV30 and TRBJ1-5, with D possibly TRBD1 on 5 matching bases. CDR1 is GTSNPN, CDR2 SVGIG, per germline (reference sequence). The CDR3 is made up of 14 amino acids. Trimming took off 1 base at V and 6 bases at J, with 13 bases between the two ends. Here the CDR3 DNA reads TGTGCCTGGAGTGGGGGAGGGGCTGGTCAGCCCCAGCATTTT. Translated, it gives CAWSGGGAGQPQHF.

This clonotype was counted ten times or more. This chain joins TRBV29-1 and TRBJ2-1; 10 positions match TRBD1. CDR1 is SQVTM and CDR2 is ANQGSEA in the germline V gene. Trimming cost V 7 bases and J 4 bases; bases outside gene matches: 4. The CDR3 loop spans 13 amino acids. The CDR3 bases are TGCAGCGCCCGGGACAGGGGTTACAATGAGCAGTTCTTC. Amino acid sequence: CSARDRGYNEQFF.

The chain employs TRBV20-1 and TRBJ2-5; no firm D call. Trimming cost V 5 bases and J 5 bases, with 15 bases left between them. Germline values: CDR1 DFQATT, CDR2 SNEGSKA (reference sequence). This CDR3 has 13 residues. CDR3 DNA: TGCAGTGCTTCTCTAGGAGCGCCGGAGACCCAGTACTTC. It translates to CSASLGAPETQYF.

The chain combines TRBV20-1 with TRBJ2-5, with 10 bases matching TRBD2. Judging by the DNA end, TRBJ2-7 fits better; the J call may be wrong. Germline lookup yields CDR1 DFQATT and CDR2 SNEGSKA (reference sequence). The CDR3 has 15 amino acids. The CDR3 DNA reads as TGCAGTGCCCAAGACGCTAGCGGGAGTTCCAACGAGCAGTACTTC. It is translated as CSAQDASGSSNEQYF.

On this clonotype itself: Compared with germline, one end of the junction differs, possibly owing to a read error. The V and J genes are TRBV4-1 and TRBJ2-1, with TRBD2 matching over 7 bases. There are 16 residues in the CDR3. From germline, CDR1 is MGHRA and CDR2 YSYEKL. CDR3 sequence: CASSQGGGGPYNEQFF. The CDR3 DNA follows: TGCGCCAGCAGCCAAGGTGGGGGGGGACCCTACAATGAGCAGTTCTTT.

A single count supports this clonotype. The chain joins TRBV20-1 to TRBJ2-1, with 7 nucleotides matching TRBD2. V lost 4 bases to trimming and J lost 7 bases; unmatched junction nucleotides: 16. This CDR3 region has 16 residues. Germline CDR1 reads DFQATT; CDR2 reads SNEGSKA (reference sequence). For the CDR3, the DNA is TGCAGTGCTACTCCCTTTTGGGCGGGAGAAAAGAATGAGCAGTTCTTC. Translating gives CSATPFWAGEKNEQFF.

The chain is built from TRBV9 and TRBJ2-3; 7 nucleotides agree with TRBD1. Per the germline V gene, CDR1 is SGDLS and CDR2 is YYNGEE. CDR3 length equals 14 residues. The trim removed 0 bases at V and 6 bases at J, leaving 4 bases unmatched. The CDR3 sequence is CASSVGQGPDTQYF. In DNA form, the CDR3 reads TGTGCCAGCAGCGTAGGACAGGGACCGGATACGCAGTATTTT.

V is TRBV12-3 or TRBV12-4 and J is TRBJ1-5, with a weak D call TRBD1 (5 bases). The ends were cut back, 6 bases at V and 0 bases at J, with 15 bases in the middle. This CDR3 contains 16 residues. CDR3 in DNA: TGTGCCAGCAGAAATAGCCCAGGGAATAGCAATCAGCCCCAGCATTTT. This encodes CASRNSPGNSNQPQHF.

The V gene is TRBV27, the J gene TRBJ2-7; 11 bases are a match to TRBD1. There are 16 residues in the CDR3. The junction had 6 bases not matched to a gene; V was cut back by 3 bases and J by 2 bases. Germline CDR1 reads MNHEY; CDR2 reads SMNVEV (reference sequence). CDR3 protein: CASSFVGTGGPYEQYF. The CDR3 bases are TGTGCCAGCAGTTTCGTCGGGACAGGGGGGCCCTACGAGCAGTACTTC.

The chain uses TRBV2 and TRBJ2-5, with TRBD2 matching 7 bases. The junction had 10 bases not matched to a gene; V was cut back by 8 bases and J by 1 base. The CDR3 runs to 15 residues. From germline, CDR1 is SNHLY and CDR2 FYNNEI. CDR3 nucleotides: TGTGCCAGCGCCCGGCTAGCGGTCCTCCAAGAGACCCAGTACTTC. This codes for CASARLAVLQETQYF.

This clonotype was recorded a few times. The chain carries TRBV7-9 and TRBJ1-2, with TRBD1 as a possible D gene (6 bases). The CDR3 is 14 amino acids. V gave up 5 bases and J gave up 0 bases, with 10 bases separating them. Germline-derived CDR1 and CDR2 are SEHNR and FQNEAQ (reference sequence). CDR3 amino acids: CASSAQGSNYGYTF. The CDR3 nucleotides read TGTGCCAGCAGCGCACAGGGTTCTAACTATGGCTACACCTTC.

This clonotype has more than one count but fewer than ten. The V gene is TRBV11-2, the J gene TRBJ2-3; tentatively, D is TRBD1 or TRBD2 (6 bases each). CDR3 length equals 13 residues. V was shortened by 3 bases and J by 7 bases, with 11 bases between the two germline ends. The V gene's germline CDR1 is SGHAT and CDR2 FQNNGV. The CDR3 bases are TGTGCCAGCAGCTTGGGGGGCGCGAATACGCAGTATTTT. It codes for CASSLGGANTQYF.

This sequence joins TRBV9 and TRBJ2-3; maybe TRBD2 (6 bases). The germline V gene encodes CDR1 SGDLS and CDR2 YYNGEE. Trimming shortened V by 3 bases and J by 2 bases, and 13 bases separated the two germline ends. The CDR3 has 15 residues. The CDR3 nucleotides are TGTGCCAGCAGCGGGTTGGGACTTGCCACAGATACGCAGTATTTT. Translating it yields CASSGLGLATDTQYF.